These 19 T cell receptor beta chains were sequenced from one sample in a study of CD8 T cell repertoires and HIV-1 epitope variants. Sequencing was performed with immunoSEQ multiplex PCR; in TCRdb, only in-frame clones are kept and a portion is missing. Among about 6,000 clones, around 66% were seen once, and the ten largest hold around two fifths. Their cognate antigens are unknown. The sequenced sample consisted of cultured CD8+ T cells derived from PBMCs. The source is a male donor with HIV.

This chain links TRBV11-2 with TRBJ2-7; tentative D call: TRBD2 (5 bases). Per the germline V gene, CDR1 is SGHAT and CDR2 is FQNNGV. Trimming took off 1 base at V and 7 bases at J, with 11 bases between the two ends. The CDR3 contains 13 residues. Written as DNA, the CDR3 is TGTGCCAGCAGCTTAGTCGAGACGGGGGAGCAGTACTTC. Amino acids: CASSLVETGEQYF.

This clone was picked up a small number of times. The chain carries TRBV28 and TRBJ2-7; unclear D gene. V lost 3 bases to trimming and J lost 3 bases, with 3 bases between them. This CDR3 has 11 amino acids. CDR1 MDHEN and CDR2 SYDVKM come from the germline V gene. The CDR3 loop reads CASSFRYEQYF. In DNA, the CDR3 is TGTGCCAGCAGTTTCCGCTACGAGCAGTACTTC.

In this sample, this clone turned up a few times. In DNA form, the CDR3 reads TGTGCCAGCAGTCCCGTCGGAGAGGTTAATTCACCCCTCCACTTT. Its translation is CASSPVGEVNSPLHF. V usage is TRBV6-5 and J usage is TRBJ1-6, with D unresolved. From germline, CDR1 is MNHEY and CDR2 SVGAGI. CDR3 length: 15 amino acids. V was pared by 5 bases and J by 6 bases, with 14 bases between.

This clone has more than one count but fewer than ten. The chain carries TRBV4-1 and TRBJ2-1; the match to TRBD1 covers 8 bases. Germline CDR1 is MGHRA and CDR2 is YSYEKL. The CDR3 is 16 amino acids. The V and J ends lost 1 base and 2 bases, in that order; junction bases with no gene match: 4. The CDR3 DNA is TGCGCCAGCAGCCAAGGGACAGGGAGTCCCTACAATGAGCAGTTCTTC. Its translation: CASSQGTGSPYNEQFF.

This clone was found a few times. The V and J genes are TRBV7-6 and TRBJ1-1; no definite D call. This CDR3 has 13 amino acids. Germline-derived CDR1 and CDR2 are SGHVS and FNYEAQ. V lost 1 base and J 6 bases, leaving 9 bases between the germline ends. The CDR3 spells CASSLDRISEAFF. The CDR3 nucleotides are TGTGCCAGCAGCTTAGACCGAATCTCTGAAGCTTTCTTT.

The chain's CDR3 is CASSSGTATEAFF. The CDR3 bases are TGCGCCAGCAGCTCCGGGACAGCGACTGAAGCTTTCTTT. The rearrangement uses TRBV5-1 and TRBJ1-1, with 7 bases lining up with TRBD1. The CDR3 spans 13 residues. Per the germline V gene, CDR1 is SGHRS and CDR2 is YFSETQ. Losses at the gene ends were 3 bases for V and 5 bases for J; bases not matched to a gene: 4.

V and J are TRBV5-1 and TRBJ1-6; unclear D gene. The CDR3 contains 15 residues. The V and J ends lost 4 bases and 6 bases respectively, with 14 bases between them. In germline, CDR1 is SGHRS, CDR2 YFSETQ. In nucleotides, the CDR3 is TGCGCCAGCAGCCCGCTGGAGGGAGGTAATTCACCCCTCCACTTT. The encoded protein is CASSPLEGGNSPLHF.

This clone was seen more than once but under ten times. The chain carries TRBV2 and TRBJ1-2, with D possibly matching TRBD1 (5 bases). The CDR3 extends over 12 amino acids. In germline, CDR1 is SNHLY, CDR2 FYNNEI. Between the trimmed V and J ends, which lost 3 bases and 8 bases, there was a span of 10 bases. The CDR3 spells CASSEGGGGYTF. In DNA, the CDR3 is TGTGCCAGCAGTGAGGGCGGGGGAGGCTACACCTTC.

The V call is TRBV14, the J call TRBJ1-2; D is possibly TRBD1 (5 bases). This CDR3 is built from 16 residues. Germline lookup yields CDR1 SGHDN and CDR2 FVKESK. The germline V and J ends were trimmed by 0 bases and 1 base, with 12 bases remaining between them. CDR3 region: CASSQEYKGLNYGYTF. The CDR3 DNA reads as TGTGCCAGCAGCCAAGAATATAAGGGACTTAACTATGGCTACACCTTC.

The chain joins TRBV5-5 to TRBJ2-2; D perhaps matches TRBD1 (6 bases). Germline CDR1 and CDR2: SGHKS and YYEKEE (reference sequence). V dropped 0 bases and J dropped 4 bases, with 13 bases sitting between them. The CDR3 has 16 amino acids. CDR3: CASSLVPDSSTGELFF. CDR3 sequence (DNA): TGTGCCAGCAGCTTGGTTCCGGACAGCAGCACCGGGGAGCTGTTTTTT.

This chain uses TRBV27 with TRBJ2-1, with D maybe TRBD1 (5 bases). This CDR3 is 14 amino acids long. The V gene's germline CDR1 is MNHEY and CDR2 SMNVEV (reference sequence). The germline V and J ends were trimmed by 6 bases and 2 bases, with 11 bases remaining between them. CDR3 sequence: CASSQTEAYNEQFF. The CDR3, as DNA: TGTGCCAGCAGCCAGACAGAAGCCTACAATGAGCAGTTCTTC.

The CDR3 nucleotides are TGCGCCAGCAGTGAGTCGCTGAGACTTGGCACAGATACGCAGTATTTT. It is translated as CASSESLRLGTDTQYF. V gene TRBV10-2 combines with J gene TRBJ2-3; unclear D gene. Per the germline V gene, CDR1 is WSHSY and CDR2 is SAAADI. Between the trimmed V and J ends, which lost 0 bases and 1 base, there was a span of 11 bases. The CDR3 length is 16 residues.

The V gene is TRBV28, the J gene TRBJ2-2, with 9 nucleotides matching TRBD2. The ends lost 5 bases at V and 5 bases at J; junction bases unmatched: 6. This CDR3 has 15 amino acids. Germline-derived CDR1 and CDR2 are MDHEN and SYDVKM. CDR3 loop: CASSPATSGTGELFF. The CDR3, as DNA: TGTGCCAGCAGTCCCGCGACTAGCGGAACCGGGGAGCTGTTTTTT.

This clone was observed once. Written as DNA, the CDR3 is TGTGCCAGCAGCGAAGGGGGGGCAGACGAGCAGTACTTC. It is translated as CASSEGGADEQYF. V is TRBV9 and J is TRBJ2-7; perhaps TRBD2 as D (7 bases). The V gene lost 3 bases and the J gene lost 5 bases, with 12 bases spanning the gap. The germline V gene has CDR1 SGDLS and CDR2 YYNGEE. The CDR3 extends over 13 amino acids. The whole variable domain, filled in from reference TRBV9 and TRBJ2-7, reads DSGVTQTPKHLITATGQRVTLRCSPRSGDLSVYWYQQSLDQGLQFLIQYYNGEERAKGNILERFSAQQFPDLHSELNLSSLELGDSALYFCASSEGGADEQYFGPGTRLTVT.

This clone was detected a few times. The gene calls are TRBV11-2 and TRBJ1-5; tentatively, D is TRBD1 (5 bases). The CDR3 has 14 amino acids. The V end lost 5 bases, the J end lost 6 bases, and 14 bases lay between the germline ends. The germline gives CDR1 SGHAT, CDR2 FQNNGV. CDR3 sequence: CASSRDQEGQPQHF. Here the CDR3 DNA reads TGTGCCAGCAGCAGGGACCAGGAGGGTCAGCCCCAGCATTTT.

This clone has just a few counts. V and J are TRBV28 and TRBJ2-7; D is possibly TRBD1 (5 bases). CDR3 length: 12 residues. Trimming took 4 bases from V and 3 from J, leaving 7 bases between them. The germline V gene encodes CDR1 MDHEN and CDR2 SYDVKM. Here the CDR3 DNA reads TGTGCCAGCAGTTATGACAGCTACGAGCAGTACTTC. This translates into CASSYDSYEQYF.

This chain connects TRBV5-1 to TRBJ1-2; D is possibly TRBD1 (6 bases). Germline values: CDR1 SGHRS, CDR2 YFSETQ. V was cut by 0 bases and J by 8 bases, with 17 bases left in between. The CDR3 covers 15 residues. CDR3 sequence: CASSLGTQGAGGYTF. The CDR3, as DNA: TGCGCCAGCAGCTTGGGCACACAGGGTGCGGGCGGCTACACCTTC.

This chain joins TRBV15 and TRBJ1-5, with unresolved D. Trimming took 3 bases from V and 2 from J, leaving 8 bases between them. This CDR3 has 14 residues. Germline V CDR1 and CDR2: LNHNV, YYDKDF (reference sequence). The CDR3 DNA reads TGTGCCACCAGCAGCAGTGCGGGCAATCAGCCCCAGCATTTT. It specifies CATSSSAGNQPQHF.

In this sample, this clone turned up a few times. The chain couples TRBV30 to TRBJ1-4; 8 positions agree with TRBD1. The CDR3 contains 13 residues. Unmatched junction bases numbered 1, after V lost 5 bases and J lost 2 bases. Per germline, CDR1 GTSNPN and CDR2 SVGIG (reference sequence). CDR3 protein: CAWGTGTNEKLFF. CDR3 nucleotide sequence: TGTGCCTGGGGGACAGGTACTAATGAAAAACTGTTTTTT.